This is a list of T cell receptor beta chains from one sample in a study of blood T cell repertoires in COVID-19. The repertoire was sequenced with immunoSEQ multiplex PCR; TCRdb's copy has only in-frame clones and lacks some. In the table there are 100,000 to 130,000 clones, roughly nine tenths of which are singletons. Sequenced sample: peripheral blood. The receptor set was obtained from a man aged 35-49 years with active or convalescent COVID-19. The CDR3 runs from the conserved cysteine through the conserved F or W. Each record gives: V gene, J gene, D gene, clone size, CDR3 DNA, CDR3 protein. A D gene is named only where the DNA matches it firmly. The size entry is marked missing in some rows and otherwise reads once, few, many or a size class.

TRBV18,TRBJ1-2,TRBD1,once,TGTGCCAGCTCATCAGGGACAGGTCTCAACTATGGCTACACCTTC,CASSSGTGLNYGYTF
TRBV5-1,TRBJ1-1,.,.,TGCGCCAGCAGTACCAACATGAACACTGAAGCTTTCTTT,CASSTNMNTEAFF
TRBV7-2,TRBJ2-2,.,.,TGTGCCAGCAGCTTAATCCGTGGGGAGCTGTTTTTT,CASSLIRGELFF
TRBV6-2/TRBV6-3,TRBJ2-1,TRBD2,.,TGTGCCAGCAGTTTGGGACTAGCTTACAATGAGCAGTTCTTC,CASSLGLAYNEQFF
TRBV28,TRBJ2-1,TRBD2,.,TGTGCCAGCAGTGAACCGGGACTAGCGGGAGATGAGCAGTTCTTC,CASSEPGLAGDEQFF
TRBV7-3,TRBJ1-1,TRBD1,.,TGTGCCAGCAGCCTGGACAGGATGACTGAAGCTTTCTTT,CASSLDRMTEAFF
TRBV7-2,TRBJ2-6,TRBD1,once,TGTGCCAGCAGCCGGGGACAGGGGTTCCTTTCTGGGGCCAACGTCCTGACTTTC,CASSRGQGFLSGANVLTF
TRBV6-6,TRBJ1-4,.,once,TGTGCCAGCAGAAACGGAAAACTGTTTTTT,CASRNGKLFF
TRBV30,TRBJ2-2,TRBD2,once,TGTGCCTGGAGATCTAGCGGGAGGGACACCGGGGAGCTGTTTTTT,CAWRSSGRDTGELFF
TRBV7-2,TRBJ1-6,.,.,TGTGCCAGCAGCTTAAGGCGGAGCTCCTATAATTCACCCCTCCACTTT,CASSLRRSSYNSPLHF
TRBV18,TRBJ2-7,TRBD2,.,TGTGCCAGCTCACCCGGACTAGCGGGGCTCTACGAGCAGTACTTC,CASSPGLAGLYEQYF
TRBV6-5,TRBJ1-5,.,.,TGTGCCAGCAGGGGACAAACCAATCAGCCCCAGCATTTT,CASRGQTNQPQHF
TRBV6-2/TRBV6-3,TRBJ1-3,.,.,TGTGCCAGCAGCAGACAGCTCTCTGGAAACACCATATATTTT,CASSRQLSGNTIYF
TRBV18,TRBJ1-1,TRBD1,.,TGTGCCAGCTCACCACGTACAGGGGGGGGCACTGAAGCTTTCTTT,CASSPRTGGGTEAFF
TRBV18,TRBJ2-7,.,.,TGTGCCAGCTCACTCAGTCTGTCTAGCCGATCCAGCTCCTACGAGCAGTACTTC,CASSLSLSSRSSSYEQYF
TRBV28,TRBJ1-1,.,.,TGTGCCAGCAGCCCCAGGGTCACTGAAGCTTTCTTT,CASSPRVTEAFF
TRBV19,TRBJ2-7,.,.,TGTGCCAGTCGAAACGGACAGACGTACGAGCAGTACTTC,CASRNGQTYEQYF
TRBV2,TRBJ2-3,.,.,TGTGCCAGCAGTTTGGGAGGCACAGATACGCAGTATTTT,CASSLGGTDTQYF
TRBV24-1,TRBJ2-5,TRBD1,.,TGTGCCACCAGTGGAGGGACAGGGGCGGGTGGAGAGACCCAGTACTTC,CATSGGTGAGGETQYF
TRBV6-4,TRBJ1-2,TRBD1,once,TGTGCCAGCAGGCCACGGGACAGGGGGATCTATGGCTACACCTTC,CASRPRDRGIYGYTF
TRBV3-1/TRBV3-2,TRBJ1-3,TRBD1,.,TGTGCCAGCAGCCAAGTTCTAGGGGGCTCAGGAAACACCATATATTTT,CASSQVLGGSGNTIYF
TRBV7-3,TRBJ2-3,.,.,TGTGCCAGCAGGGTAACTAGCACAGATACGCAGTATTTT,CASRVTSTDTQYF
TRBV28,TRBJ1-1,.,.,TGTGCCAGCAAACAGCCCTTTCTGAACACTGAAGCTTTCTTT,CASKQPFLNTEAFF
TRBV28,TRBJ1-3,TRBD1,.,TGTGCCAGCAGCCGACAGGGGGGTAGTTCCGGAAACACCATATATTTT,CASSRQGGSSGNTIYF
TRBV6-5,TRBJ2-7,TRBD1,.,TGTGCCAGCAGTCCACAGGGGATGGGCTACGAGCAGTACTTC,CASSPQGMGYEQYF
TRBV28,TRBJ2-3,TRBD1,.,TGTGCCAGCAGTCTCCTGGCAGGGGGCGCAGATACGCAGTATTTT,CASSLLAGGADTQYF
TRBV6-6,TRBJ2-1,TRBD2,.,TGTGCCAGCACCGGGACTAGCGGGAGGAATGAGCAGTTCTTC,CASTGTSGRNEQFF
TRBV7-2,TRBJ2-2,TRBD2,.,TGTGCCAGCAGCTTAGCTACGGTAGCGGGCGTAGCCGGGGAGCTGTTTTTT,CASSLATVAGVAGELFF
TRBV29-1,TRBJ2-7,TRBD1,.,TGCAGCGTTGAAGGGACAGGGACGGGGCAGTACTTC,CSVEGTGTGQYF
TRBV28,TRBJ2-3,.,.,TGTGCCAGCAGTTTATTGATGGGCGAGGGAGACGAAACAGATACGCAGTATTTT,CASSLLMGEGDETDTQYF
TRBV10-2,TRBJ2-3,TRBD1,.,TGCGCCAGTCTGCGGGGACAGGGTCCGACAGATACGCAGTATTTT,CASLRGQGPTDTQYF
TRBV4-3,TRBJ2-3,.,.,TGCGCCAGCAGCCAACAATCCCGGTACTATAGCCCGGAGCCAGATACGCAGTATTTT,CASSQQSRYYSPEPDTQYF
TRBV4-3,TRBJ1-3,.,.,TGCGCCAGCAGCCAAGCCTCCAGGGGAAACACCATATATTTT,CASSQASRGNTIYF
TRBV7-2,TRBJ2-7,TRBD2,once,TGTGCCAGCAGCTTAGGGATGCGGGGACTAGCGGGAGACGAGCAGTACTTC,CASSLGMRGLAGDEQYF
TRBV21-1,TRBJ1-2,.,.,TGTGCCAGCAGCCGATACCACTTAACAGACAGGGTGGAAAATGGCTACACCTTC,CASSRYHLTDRVENGYTF
TRBV6-5,TRBJ2-1,TRBD2,.,TGTGCCTCGACTCCTTTCGCTAGCGGGAGTTGGCAGTTCTTC,CASTPFASGSWQFF
TRBV6-2/TRBV6-3,TRBJ2-2,TRBD2,.,TGTGCCAGCAGTTACCTCCGGGAGGTCACCGGGGAGCTGTTTTTT,CASSYLREVTGELFF
TRBV7-9,TRBJ2-5,TRBD2,.,TGTGCCAGCAGCTTAACGGGAGCGGGAGGCCAAGAGACCCAGTACTTC,CASSLTGAGGQETQYF
TRBV20-1,TRBJ1-2,.,.,TGCAGTGCTAGAGAGGATGCGCGGGACACCTTC,CSAREDARDTF
TRBV19,TRBJ1-6,.,.,TGTGCCAGTAGTACCTTGTCTAATTCACCCCTCCACTTT,CASSTLSNSPLHF
TRBV28,TRBJ1-5,.,.,TGTGCCAGCAGTTTTGTCATGGGGCTTGGGGTCGACAATCAGCCCCAGCATTTT,CASSFVMGLGVDNQPQHF
TRBV9,TRBJ2-7,TRBD1,.,TGTGCCAGCAACCGACAGGGAAAAAGCGAGCAGTACTTC,CASNRQGKSEQYF
TRBV6-2/TRBV6-3,TRBJ1-1,TRBD1,once,TGTGCCAGCAGTTACAAACAGGGGGCCCTGAACACTGAAGCTTTCTTT,CASSYKQGALNTEAFF
TRBV7-6,TRBJ2-5,TRBD2,.,TGTGCCAGCAGCTTAGCGGGGGTAGCGGGAGGGCGTAACCAAGAGACCCAGTACTTC,CASSLAGVAGGRNQETQYF
TRBV9,TRBJ1-2,.,.,TGTGCCAGCAGCGTATCCCTCCATGGCTACACCTTC,CASSVSLHGYTF
TRBV20-1,TRBJ2-3,.,.,TGCAGTGCTACCAGGGCGGATACGCAGTATTTT,CSATRADTQYF
TRBV27,TRBJ1-1,.,.,TGTGCCAGCAAGACCTGGCGGACTGAAGCTTTCTTT,CASKTWRTEAFF
TRBV6-5,TRBJ1-2,TRBD1,.,TGTGCCAGCAGCCCGACAGGGGTTCATGGCTACACCTTC,CASSPTGVHGYTF
TRBV7-9,TRBJ2-7,.,many,TGTGCCAGCAGCTTAGAAGCTGGCGAGCAGTACTTC,CASSLEAGEQYF
TRBV6-5,TRBJ1-2,TRBD1,.,TGTGCCAGCAGTAAGACAGGGGGCAGCTATGGCTACACCTTC,CASSKTGGSYGYTF
TRBV30,TRBJ1-5,.,.,TGTGCCTGGAGTCCGATATCGTCCAGTTTCAGCAATCAGCCCCAGCATTTT,CAWSPISSSFSNQPQHF
TRBV28,TRBJ1-5,.,.,TGTGCCAGCAGGGGGAGGGATCGCCCTATTAATCAGCCCCAGCATTTT,CASRGRDRPINQPQHF
TRBV18,TRBJ2-3,TRBD2,.,TGTGCCAGCTCACAGACTAGCGGGAGGGGAGATACGCAGTATTTT,CASSQTSGRGDTQYF